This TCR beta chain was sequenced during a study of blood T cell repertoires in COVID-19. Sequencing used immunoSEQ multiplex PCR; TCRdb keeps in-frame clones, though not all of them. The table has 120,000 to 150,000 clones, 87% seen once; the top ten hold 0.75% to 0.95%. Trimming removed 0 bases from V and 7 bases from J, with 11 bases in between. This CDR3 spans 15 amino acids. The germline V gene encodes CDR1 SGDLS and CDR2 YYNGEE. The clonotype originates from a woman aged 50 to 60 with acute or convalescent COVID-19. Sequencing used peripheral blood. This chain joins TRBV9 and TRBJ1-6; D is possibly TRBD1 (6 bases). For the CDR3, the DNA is TGTGCCAGCAGCGTAGTGGAGGGGGGGAATTCACCCCTCCACTTT. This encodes CASSVVEGGNSPLHF.